This entry features one T cell receptor beta chain sequence. Antigen specificity is unknown. This table comes from immunoSEQ multiplex PCR, and its TCRdb copy is limited to in-frame clones, with some not included. The profile shows just under 65,000 clones, 85% to 95% of them singletons. The sample belongs to a study of cytomegalovirus exposure and HLA in healthy donors. Whole-study context: The same platform was used for the 90 to 150 validation repertoires as for the approximately 610 first-cohort repertoires, as reported in a later analysis. Regarding the study as a whole: Under in vitro conditions, a few CMV-associated chains were confirmed as specific for CMV antigens. Cytomegalovirus-associated TCR beta chains were listed, numbering roughly 150.

Between the trimmed V and J ends, which lost 0 bases and 3 bases, there was a span of 9 bases. The CDR3 is 15 amino acids. In germline, CDR1 is LNHNV, CDR2 YYDKDF (reference sequence). The clonotype was recovered from a woman younger than 35 in good health and CMV-seropositive. Sequences were obtained from PBMCs. The chain uses TRBV15 and TRBJ1-5, with no clear D. The CDR3 nucleotides are TGTGCCACCAGCAGAGAAGCCGGTACCAATCAGCCCCAGCATTTT. This sequence encodes CATSREAGTNQPQHF.